Presented here are 26 T cell receptor beta chains from one specimen sequenced in a study of metastatic and nonmetastatic thyroid tumors (TCRdb year 2020). The library was built by means of PCR. The sequencer was an Illumina HiSeq 4000. Through fastp at Q25 and MiXCR, TCRdb rebuilt clones from the public reads, retaining in-frame beta chains. For this sample the table gives roughly 24,000 clones, of which under 25% were detected only once. The ten largest clones take up roughly 13% of the sample. No patient had received any treatment before thyroid surgery. Material for sequencing was blood. Receptor source: a male donor with papillary thyroid cancer or a benign thyroid nodule (not recorded which). Some clones in this sample may be carry-over from other donors' samples.

The gene calls are TRBV20-1 and TRBJ1-6; 8 nucleotides align to TRBD1. In germline, CDR1 is DFQATT, CDR2 SNEGSKA (reference sequence). J lost 9 bases, V lost 0 bases, and 7 bases had no gene match. The CDR3 loop spans 15 amino acids. CDR3 in amino acids: CSARDIQGDPSPLHF. The CDR3 coding sequence is TGCAGTGCTAGAGATATACAGGGGGACCCTTCACCCCTCCACTTT.

There are many counts of this clone. The chain couples TRBV5-1 to TRBJ1-2; D gene unclear. Trimming left V 4 bases short and J 5 bases short, with 12 bases between. Germline CDR1 SGHRS, CDR2 YFSETQ. This CDR3 region has 13 residues. The CDR3 is CASSLDGKYGYTF. In DNA form, the CDR3 reads TGCGCCAGCAGCCTCGACGGGAAATATGGCTACACCTTC.

The rearrangement uses TRBV12-3 or TRBV12-4 and TRBJ2-1; tentative D call: TRBD1 (5 bases). The CDR3 length is 16 residues. V lost 6 bases and J lost 5, with 20 bases in between. Written as DNA, the CDR3 is TGTGCCAGCAGCCCCAACAGGCCACTAAAGAACAATGAGCAGTTCTTC. This encodes CASSPNRPLKNNEQFF.

On this clone: A much larger clone is a single base away; this may be a read error. Other DNA sequences in this sample translate to the same CDR3. The V call is TRBV5-1, the J call TRBJ2-1; possible D gene TRBD2, 5 bases. Trimming stripped 0 bases from V and 4 bases from J, with 11 bases between. The CDR3 spans 15 residues. CDR1 is SGHRS and CDR2 is YFSETQ in the germline V gene. CDR3 coding DNA: TGCGCCAGCAGCTTGGGTGCGGGCTGGTACAATGAGCAGTTCTTC. Translating it yields CASSLGAGWYNEQFF.

At least ten counts were recorded for this clone. The chain joins TRBV2 to TRBJ2-1, with 8 nucleotides matching TRBD2. The germline CDR1 and CDR2 sequences are SNHLY and FYNNEI. This CDR3 comprises 16 residues. Trimming at V came to 4 bases and at J to 12 bases, leaving 17 bases not matched to a gene. CDR3 protein: CASSGFSGAKVIVQFF. The CDR3 DNA follows: TGTGCCAGCAGTGGGTTTAGCGGGGCCAAGGTCATTGTGCAGTTCTTC.

A few counts support this clone. One junction end disagrees with the germline gene, perhaps due to a read error. V is TRBV27 and J is TRBJ2-7; the match to TRBD1 covers 8 bases. The CDR3 is made up of 19 amino acids. The germline V gene encodes CDR1 MNHEY and CDR2 SMNVEV (reference sequence). CDR3 protein: CASSWERSDWTGRAYEHYF. For the CDR3, the DNA is TGTGCCAGCAGTTGGGAAAGATCAGACTGGACAGGGAGAGCCTACGAGCATTACTTC.

By share, this clone ranks as medium-sized (0.01 to 0.1%). The J gene is TRBJ2-7, the V gene TRBV19; tentative D call: TRBD1 (5 bases). The ends were cut back, 6 bases at V and 1 base at J, with 10 bases in the middle. The CDR3 length is 13 residues. Germline CDR1 LNHDA, CDR2 SQIVND (reference sequence). CDR3: CASSRPGSYEQYF. The CDR3 DNA follows: TGTGCCAGTAGCCGGCCAGGGTCCTACGAGCAGTACTTC.

This clone appeared many times. The rearrangement links TRBV6-1 to TRBJ2-6, with 8 bases that match TRBD1. Per germline, CDR1 MNHNS and CDR2 SASEGT. The length of the CDR3 is 15 residues. V gave up 8 bases and J gave up 0 bases; unmatched junction bases: 3. CDR3 bases: TGTGCCAGCGGTACAGGGGGCTCTGGGGCCAACGTCCTGACTTTC. The encoded protein is CASGTGGSGANVLTF.

Many counts were recorded for this clone. J is TRBJ2-3 and V is TRBV20-1; 10 bases align to TRBD2. CDR3 length: 14 residues. Looked up from germline, CDR1 is DFQATT and CDR2 is SNEGSKA (reference sequence). Trimming cost V 7 bases and J 3 bases; bases outside gene matches: 7. As DNA, the CDR3 is TGCAGTGTTCCGACTAGCGGGTTAACAGATACGCAGTATTTT. Translating it yields CSVPTSGLTDTQYF.

This clone has only a few counts. V gene TRBV6-1 combines with J gene TRBJ2-2; D unclear. The CDR3 has 14 residues. The V end was cut by 3 bases, the J end by 1 base, with 6 bases between. Germline assignment: CDR1 MNHNS and CDR2 SASEGT. CDR3: CASSDEWNTGELFF. The DNA for the CDR3 is TGTGCCAGCAGTGATGAGTGGAACACCGGGGAGCTGTTTTTT.

The chain joins TRBV9 to TRBJ2-3; D is unclear. Near its end, the DNA agrees better with TRBJ1-5, so the J call may be wrong. Germline CDR1 and CDR2: SGDLS and YYNGEE. The CDR3 has 16 amino acids. CDR3 amino acids: CASSVGAGVSTDTQHF. In DNA form, the CDR3 reads TGTGCCAGCAGCGTAGGGGCGGGAGTTAGCACAGATACTCAGCATTTT.

This clone was counted ten times or more. The genes are TRBV7-9 and TRBJ2-7, with D perhaps TRBD1 (6 bases). Trimming cost V 0 bases and J 5 bases, with 11 bases left between them. This CDR3 is built from 14 residues. The germline V gene has CDR1 SEHNR and CDR2 FQNEAQ (reference sequence). The CDR3 loop reads CASSLAAGAHEQYF. The CDR3 DNA sequence: TGTGCCAGCAGCTTAGCCGCAGGGGCCCACGAGCAGTACTTC.

This clone showed up many times. V usage is TRBV7-9 and J usage is TRBJ2-7, with a tentative D call TRBD2 (5 bases). Germline loops: CDR1 SEHNR, CDR2 FQNEAQ (reference sequence). V lost 4 bases and J lost 5, with 15 bases in between. The CDR3 loop spans 14 amino acids. CDR3 in DNA: TGTGCCAGCAGCTCCACTAGATTACCCCACGAGCAGTACTTC. Translating gives CASSSTRLPHEQYF. The whole variable domain, remainder taken from reference TRBV7-9 and TRBJ2-7, is DTGVSQNPRHKITKRGQNVTFRCDPISEHNRLYWYRQTLGQGPEFLTYFQNEAQLEKSRLLSDRFSAERPKGSFSTLEIQRTEQGDSAMYLCASSSTRLPHEQYFGPGTRLTVT.

The V gene is TRBV5-1, the J gene TRBJ2-7, with 15 bases matching TRBD2. Per germline, CDR1 SGHRS and CDR2 YFSETQ. This CDR3 region has 15 residues. The junction had 8 bases not matched to a gene; V was cut back by 6 bases and J by 7 bases. CDR3 protein: CASISGLAGGGEQYF. CDR3 in DNA: TGCGCCAGCATCTCCGGACTAGCGGGAGGGGGGGAGCAGTACTTC.

This clone was counted many times. The V and J genes are TRBV27 and TRBJ2-1, with 7 nucleotides matching TRBD1. The ends lost 6 bases at V and 2 bases at J; junction bases unmatched: 4. Germline V gene data show CDR1 as MNHEY and CDR2 as SMNVEV (reference sequence). The CDR3 consists of 14 residues. The CDR3 is CASRPGTAYNEQFF. The DNA of the CDR3 is TGTGCCAGCAGGCCCGGGACAGCCTACAATGAGCAGTTCTTC.

This clone was counted many times. This sequence joins TRBV5-1 and TRBJ2-5; D is possibly TRBD2 (6 bases). The V and J ends lost 4 bases and 2 bases respectively, with 12 bases between them. The CDR3 is 14 amino acids. CDR1 is SGHRS, CDR2 YFSETQ, per germline. DNA for the CDR3: TGCGCCAGCAGCACTGGGACTCTTCAAGAGACCCAGTACTTC. Translation gives CASSTGTLQETQYF.

V and J are TRBV6-2 or TRBV6-3 and TRBJ1-1, with D perhaps TRBD1 (6 bases). Trimming shortened V by 6 bases and J by 5 bases, and 13 bases separated the two germline ends. From germline, CDR1 is MNHEY and CDR2 SVGEGT. The CDR3 runs to 13 residues. The CDR3 DNA follows: TGTGCCAGCAGCCCACAGGGATCGACTGAAGCTTTCTTT. This sequence encodes CASSPQGSTEAFF.

The chain employs TRBV14 and TRBJ1-1; the D is unclear. From germline, CDR1 is SGHDN and CDR2 FVKESK. CDR3 length equals 13 residues. The germline V and J ends were trimmed by 1 base and 1 base, with 4 bases remaining between them. The CDR3 reads CASSQGPNTEAFF. The CDR3 DNA reads as TGTGCCAGCAGCCAAGGACCGAACACTGAAGCTTTCTTT.

Many counts were recorded for this clone. This sequence joins TRBV20-1 and TRBJ2-6; no definite D call. Germline V gene sequence: CDR1 DFQATT, CDR2 SNEGSKA (reference sequence). Trimming left V 7 bases short and J 0 bases short, with 7 bases between. The CDR3 runs to 13 residues. CDR3 sequence (DNA): TGCAGTGTTGTAAGCTCTGGGGCCAACGTCCTGACTTTC. It specifies CSVVSSGANVLTF.

In its sample, this clone was seen many times. The chain combines TRBV29-1 with TRBJ1-1; 7 nucleotides agree with TRBD1. Trimming removed 4 bases from V and 1 base from J; junction bases left unmatched: 6. Germline values: CDR1 SQVTM, CDR2 ANQGSEA. The CDR3 is made up of 14 amino acids. The CDR3 sequence: CSVGLQGKNTEAFF. The CDR3 coding sequence is TGCAGCGTTGGATTACAGGGGAAGAACACTGAAGCTTTCTTT.

This clone has a handful of counts. The chain combines TRBV6-5 with TRBJ2-7; 9 bases are shared with TRBD1. The CDR3 contains 14 residues. Germline loops: CDR1 MNHEY, CDR2 SVGAGI. Unmatched junction bases numbered 2, after V lost 0 bases and J lost 5 bases. The CDR3 nucleotides are TGTGCCAGCAGTTACTCGGACAGGGGTCACGAGCAGTACTTC. Protein: CASSYSDRGHEQYF.

This clone was counted many times. The chain employs TRBV19 and TRBJ2-1; D unclear. Germline V gene sequence: CDR1 LNHDA, CDR2 SQIVND (reference sequence). Trimming took off 6 bases at V and 4 bases at J, with 16 bases between the two ends. There are 15 residues in the CDR3. The CDR3 DNA sequence: TGTGCCAGTAGCCACTCGTTTGGGCGGTACAATGAGCAGTTCTTC. Protein product: CASSHSFGRYNEQFF.

This clone appeared many times. A much bigger clone sits one base away, suggesting this may be a read error. This CDR3 is also generated by other DNA sequences in the sample. The V gene is TRBV7-2, the J gene TRBJ2-1; 10 nucleotides match TRBD2. Per the germline V gene, CDR1 is SGHTA and CDR2 is FQGNSA. The CDR3 has 15 amino acids. V lost 5 bases, J lost 5 bases, and 6 bases stayed unmatched. CDR3 nucleotide sequence: TGTGCCAGCAGCCCTAGCGGGAGTCTACACAATGAGCAGTTCTTC. Translation gives CASSPSGSLHNEQFF.

The chain is built from TRBV5-1 and TRBJ2-3; D is unclear. CDR3 size: 16 residues. V dropped 0 bases and J dropped 0 bases, with 11 bases sitting between them. Germline V gives CDR1 SGHRS, CDR2 YFSETQ. The CDR3 nucleotides are TGCGCCAGCAGCTTGGTGGCACCCTATAGCACAGATACGCAGTATTTT. Protein product: CASSLVAPYSTDTQYF.

The table lists this clone with many counts. CDR3 DNA: TGTGCCAGCAGCCGTAGCGGGGGGACTAGCACAGATACGCAGTATTTT. This encodes CASSRSGGTSTDTQYF. The J gene is TRBJ2-3, the V gene TRBV7-2; 10 bases are a match to TRBD2. CDR1 SGHTA and CDR2 FQGNSA come from the germline V gene. The V and J ends lost 5 bases and 0 bases, in that order; junction bases with no gene match: 5. The CDR3 is made up of 16 amino acids.

This clone has a count of ten or more. This chain joins TRBV27 and TRBJ2-1; 7 bases agree with TRBD2. This CDR3 spans 14 amino acids. V trimming: 6 bases; J trimming: 9 bases; junction bases outside the gene matches: 11. Germline V gives CDR1 MNHEY, CDR2 SMNVEV (reference sequence). The CDR3 nucleotides read TGTGCCAGCAGATGGAGGGATGGGGGGGGTGAGCAGTTCTTC. Translation: CASRWRDGGGEQFF.